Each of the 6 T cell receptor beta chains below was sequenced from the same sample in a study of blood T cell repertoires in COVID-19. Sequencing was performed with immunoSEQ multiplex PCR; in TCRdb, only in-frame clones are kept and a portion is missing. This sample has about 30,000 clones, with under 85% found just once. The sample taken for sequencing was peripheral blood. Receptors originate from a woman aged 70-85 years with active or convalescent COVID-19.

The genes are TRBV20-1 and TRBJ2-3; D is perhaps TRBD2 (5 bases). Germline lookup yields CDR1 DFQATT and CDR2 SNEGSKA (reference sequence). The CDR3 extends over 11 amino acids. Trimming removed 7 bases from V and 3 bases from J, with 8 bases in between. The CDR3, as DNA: TGCAGTGGCTCGGGGACAGATACGCAGTATTTT. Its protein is CSGSGTDTQYF.

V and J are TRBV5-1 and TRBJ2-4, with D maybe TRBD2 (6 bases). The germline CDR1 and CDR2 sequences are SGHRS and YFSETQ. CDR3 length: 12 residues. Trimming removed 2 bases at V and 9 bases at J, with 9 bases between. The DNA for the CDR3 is TGCGCCAGCAGCTTCGGGGGTAGCATTCAGTACTTC. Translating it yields CASSFGGSIQYF. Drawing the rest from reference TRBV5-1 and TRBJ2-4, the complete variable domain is KAGVTQTPRYLIKTRGQQVTLSCSPISGHRSVSWYQQTPGQGLQFLFEYFSETQRNKGNFPGRFSGRQFSNSRSEMNVSTLELGDSALYLCASSFGGSIQYFGAGTRLSVL.

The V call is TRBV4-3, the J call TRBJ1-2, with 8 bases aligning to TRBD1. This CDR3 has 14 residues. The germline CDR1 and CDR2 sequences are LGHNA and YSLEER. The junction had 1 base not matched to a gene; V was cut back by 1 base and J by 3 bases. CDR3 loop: CASSQVDRDYGYTF. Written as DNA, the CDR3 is TGCGCCAGCAGCCAAGTGGACAGGGACTATGGCTACACCTTC.

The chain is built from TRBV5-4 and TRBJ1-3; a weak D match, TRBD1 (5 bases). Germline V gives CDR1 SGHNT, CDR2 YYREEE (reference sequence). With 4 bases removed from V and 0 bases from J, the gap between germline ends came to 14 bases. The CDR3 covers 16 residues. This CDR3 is CASSTDDRRSGNTIYF. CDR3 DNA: TGTGCCAGCAGCACGGACGACAGACGCTCTGGAAACACCATATATTTT.

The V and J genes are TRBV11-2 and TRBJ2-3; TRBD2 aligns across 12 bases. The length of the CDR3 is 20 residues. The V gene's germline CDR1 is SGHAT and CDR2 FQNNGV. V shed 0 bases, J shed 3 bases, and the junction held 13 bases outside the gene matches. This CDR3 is CASSLDPTSGSGWWTDTQYF. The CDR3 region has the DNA TGTGCCAGCAGCTTAGACCCGACTAGCGGGAGCGGGTGGTGGACAGATACGCAGTATTTT.

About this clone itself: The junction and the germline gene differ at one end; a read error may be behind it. CDR3 loop: CASNLQNRDSRRGDTQYF. The CDR3 coding sequence is TGTGCTAGCAACTTACAGAACCGGGACAGCCGACGGGGAGATACGCAGTATTTT. This chain joins TRBV7-7 and TRBJ2-3, with TRBD1 matching over 7 bases. Germline CDR1 reads SSHAT; CDR2 reads FNYEAQ (reference sequence). The CDR3 is 18 residues long.